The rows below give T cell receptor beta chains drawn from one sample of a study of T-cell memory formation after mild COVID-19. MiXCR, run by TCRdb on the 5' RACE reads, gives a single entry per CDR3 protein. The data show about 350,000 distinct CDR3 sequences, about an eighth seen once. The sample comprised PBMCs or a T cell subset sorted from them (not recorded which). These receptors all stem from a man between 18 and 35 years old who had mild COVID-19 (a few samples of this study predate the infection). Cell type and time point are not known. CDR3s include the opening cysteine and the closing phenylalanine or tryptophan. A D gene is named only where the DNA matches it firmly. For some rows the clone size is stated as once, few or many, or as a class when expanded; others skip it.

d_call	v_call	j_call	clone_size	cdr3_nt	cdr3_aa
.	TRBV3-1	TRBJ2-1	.	TGTGCCAGCAGCCAGACGACTAGCTCCTACAATGAGCAGTTCTTC	CASSQTTSSYNEQFF
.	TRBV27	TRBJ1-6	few	TGTGCCAGCGGTGGCTCGTTACCCCTCCACTTT	CASGGSLPLHF
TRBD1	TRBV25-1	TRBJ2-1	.	TGTGCCAGCAGTGAAATATCGGGACAGAACAATGAGCAGTTCTTC	CASSEISGQNNEQFF
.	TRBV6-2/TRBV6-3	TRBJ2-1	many	TGTGCCAGCAGCTCCGGAGGGGGGGAGTTCTTC	CASSSGGGEFF
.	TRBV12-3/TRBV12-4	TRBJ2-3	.	TGTGCCAGCACCAGAGGGGTGGCTAGCTATAGCACAGATACGCAGTATTTT	CASTRGVASYSTDTQYF
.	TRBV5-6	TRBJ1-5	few	TGTGCCAGCAGCTTGGGGGGGGTCCAGCCCCAGCATTTT	CASSLGGVQPQHF
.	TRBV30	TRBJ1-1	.	TGTGCCTGGGGCCTGGACATATTGAACACTGAAGCTTTCTTT	CAWGLDILNTEAFF
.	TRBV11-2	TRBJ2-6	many	TGTGCCAGCAGCTTATGGGGGGGCCCTGGTGGGGCCAACGTCCTGACTTTC	CASSLWGGPGGANVLTF
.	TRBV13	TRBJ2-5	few	TGTGCCACCAAGGAGGGGGTCCAAGAGACCCAGTACTTC	CATKEGVQETQYF
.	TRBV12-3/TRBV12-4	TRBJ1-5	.	TGTGCCAGCAGTTTCGGTGGGCCCCAGCATTTT	CASSFGGPQHF
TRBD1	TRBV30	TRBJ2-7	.	TGTGCCTGGAGGACAGGGAGAGAGTATTACGAGCAGTACTTC	CAWRTGREYYEQYF
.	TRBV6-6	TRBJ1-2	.	TGTGCCAGCAGTTACGGGACTCTTTCCGATGGCTACACCTTC	CASSYGTLSDGYTF
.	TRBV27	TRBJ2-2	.	TGTGCCAGCACCTCGCTCAAGGAGGAAACCGGGGAGCTGTTTTTT	CASTSLKEETGELFF
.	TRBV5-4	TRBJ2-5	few	TGTGCCAGCAGCCCGAGGGCGACGGATACGGAGACCCAGTACTTC	CASSPRATDTETQYF
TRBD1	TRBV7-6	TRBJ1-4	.	TGTGCCAGCGGGGACAGGGGGCATGAAAAACTGTTTTTT	CASGDRGHEKLFF
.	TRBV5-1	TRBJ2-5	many	TGCGCCAGCAGCTTGTCTTACAGGGTTGAAGAGACCCAGTACTTC	CASSLSYRVEETQYF
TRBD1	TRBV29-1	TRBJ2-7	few	TGCAGCGTTTGGGACAGGGCCCCCTACGAGCAGTACTTC	CSVWDRAPYEQYF
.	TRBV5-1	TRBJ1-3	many	TGCGCCAGCAGCTTGGCAGGTTACGGAAACACCATATATTTT	CASSLAGYGNTIYF
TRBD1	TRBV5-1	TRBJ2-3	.	TGCGCCAGCAGTTACGGACAGGATATAGATACGCAGTATTTT	CASSYGQDIDTQYF
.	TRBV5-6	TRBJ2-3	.	TGTGCCAGCAAGGTGCGGGGACCCGGCACAGATACGCAGTATTTT	CASKVRGPGTDTQYF
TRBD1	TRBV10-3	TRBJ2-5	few	TGTGCCATCAGTGCCGACAGGGAGGAGACCCAGTACTTC	CAISADREETQYF
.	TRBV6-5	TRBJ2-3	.	TGTGCCAGCAGCCTCGGGTACGCCACAGATACGCAGTATTTT	CASSLGYATDTQYF
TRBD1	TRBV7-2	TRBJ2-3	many	TGTGCCAGCAGCGAGACAGGGAAGACAGATACGCAGTATTTT	CASSETGKTDTQYF
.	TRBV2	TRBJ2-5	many	TGTGCCAACTCCCCAGGGACTTCCGGAGAGACCCAGTACTTC	CANSPGTSGETQYF
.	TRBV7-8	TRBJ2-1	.	TGTGCCAGCAGCTCCCAGGCGTTGGAGCAGTTCTTC	CASSSQALEQFF
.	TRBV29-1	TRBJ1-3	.	TGCAGCGTTGAAGGTCCCTCTGGAAACACCATATATTTT	CSVEGPSGNTIYF
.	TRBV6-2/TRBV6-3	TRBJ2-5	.	TGTGCCAGCAGCCCCCGGGGGCGAAGCCAAGAGACCCAGTACTTC	CASSPRGRSQETQYF
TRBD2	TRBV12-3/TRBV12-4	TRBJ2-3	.	TGTGCCAGCAGTGGGACTAGCGTTTTCACAGATACGCAGTATTTT	CASSGTSVFTDTQYF
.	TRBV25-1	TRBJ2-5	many	TGTGCCAGCAGTGGGTTAGGGGGGGTCCAAGAGACCCAGTACTTC	CASSGLGGVQETQYF
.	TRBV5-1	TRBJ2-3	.	TGCGCCAGCAGGCCCAGTACTAGCACAGATACGCAGTATTTT	CASRPSTSTDTQYF
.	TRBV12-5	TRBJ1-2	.	TGTGCTAGTGGTTTCGAAACTCAGGCGTATGGCTACACCTTC	CASGFETQAYGYTF
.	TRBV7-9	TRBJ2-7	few	TGTGCCAGCAGCTGGGGGGGCTCGGAGGAGCAGTACTTC	CASSWGGSEEQYF
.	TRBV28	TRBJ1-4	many	TGTGCCAGCAGTTCGTCACATCGGAAACTGTTTTTT	CASSSSHRKLFF
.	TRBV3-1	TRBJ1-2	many	TGTGCCAGCAGCCCAACCGGCCCGTCGTATGGCTACACCTTC	CASSPTGPSYGYTF
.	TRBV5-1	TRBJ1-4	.	TGCGCCAGCAGCTTGGGTGGGGCCGGCGTTGTAGAAAAACTGTTTTTT	CASSLGGAGVVEKLFF
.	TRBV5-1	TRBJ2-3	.	TGCGCCAGCAGCCCCACGCGAACCACAGATACGCAGTATTTT	CASSPTRTTDTQYF
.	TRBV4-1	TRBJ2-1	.	TGCGCCAGCAGCCCTCAGGGTCTGGGCTACAATGAGCAGTTCTTC	CASSPQGLGYNEQFF
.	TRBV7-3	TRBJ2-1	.	TGTGCCAGCAGCTTAATGGCCGCACAGGCTGGCGATGAGCAGTTCTTC	CASSLMAAQAGDEQFF
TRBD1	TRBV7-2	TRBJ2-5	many	TGTGCCAGCAGCTTCGACAGGGGGCAAGAGACCCAGTACTTC	CASSFDRGQETQYF
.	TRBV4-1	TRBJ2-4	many	TGCGCCAGCAGCCAAGATAGACCCCTTTTGGACATTCAGTACTTC	CASSQDRPLLDIQYF
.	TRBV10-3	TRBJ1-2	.	TGTGCCATCAGTGAGGGCACCCGAGGCTATGGCTACACCTTC	CAISEGTRGYGYTF
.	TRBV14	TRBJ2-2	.	TGTGCCAGCAGCCACGGAAAGGGGCAGATCGGGGAGCTGTTTTTT	CASSHGKGQIGELFF
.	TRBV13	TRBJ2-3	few	TGTGCCAGCAGTGGAATGGGAGATACGCAGTATTTT	CASSGMGDTQYF
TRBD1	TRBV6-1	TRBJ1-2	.	TGTGCCAGCAGTACGCGACAGGGGGCCTTAGATGGCTACACCTTC	CASSTRQGALDGYTF
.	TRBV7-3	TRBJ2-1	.	TGTGCCAGCAGTGGTCTGGGGGGTGCACAGAATGAGCAGTTCTTC	CASSGLGGAQNEQFF
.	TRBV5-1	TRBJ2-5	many	TGCGCCAGCAGCTTGGGGGGTACCAAGGAGACCCAGTACTTC	CASSLGGTKETQYF
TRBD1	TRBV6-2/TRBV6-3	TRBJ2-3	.	TGTGCCAGCAGTTACGGACCCCCCCTGTGGCAGGGGGCGCCGATGGATACGCAGTATTTT	CASSYGPPLWQGAPMDTQYF
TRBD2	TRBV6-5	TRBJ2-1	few	TGTGCCAGCAGTTACTCGCTAGCGGGGGGGCCTTACAATGAGCAGTTCTTC	CASSYSLAGGPYNEQFF
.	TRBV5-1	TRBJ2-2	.	TGCGCCAGCAGCGCCACAGGAGTCTCCACCGGGGAGCTGTTTTTT	CASSATGVSTGELFF
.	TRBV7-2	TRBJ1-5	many	TGTGCCAGCAGCTTAGTTGATCAGCCCCAGCATTTT	CASSLVDQPQHF
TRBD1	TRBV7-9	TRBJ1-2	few	TGTGCCAGCAGCTCCGGGAGGGGGCACATGTCGGACTATGGCTACACCTTC	CASSSGRGHMSDYGYTF
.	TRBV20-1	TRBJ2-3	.	TGCAGTGCTAGCTCAAGTCAGGGGTTCACAGATACGCAGTATTTT	CSASSSQGFTDTQYF
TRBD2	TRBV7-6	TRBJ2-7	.	TGTGCCAGCAGCTTAAGGACTAGCGGGGCCCTCTACGAGCAGTACTTC	CASSLRTSGALYEQYF
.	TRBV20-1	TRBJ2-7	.	TGCAGTGCTAGAGAGCAGGTCGGCTACGAGCAGTACTTC	CSAREQVGYEQYF
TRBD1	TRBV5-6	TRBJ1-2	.	TGTGCCAGCAGGACAGGGGCCTATGGCTACACCTTC	CASRTGAYGYTF
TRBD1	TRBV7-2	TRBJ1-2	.	TGTGCCAGCAGCTCGGGACAGGGGATAGGGGGCTACACCTTC	CASSSGQGIGGYTF
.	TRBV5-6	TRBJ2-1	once	TGTGCCAGCAGCTTTCAGGGTAGCAATGAGCAGTTCTTC	CASSFQGSNEQFF
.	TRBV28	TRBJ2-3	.	TGTGCCAGCAGTTTATTAGGATGGGGGAGCACAGATACGCAGTATTTT	CASSLLGWGSTDTQYF
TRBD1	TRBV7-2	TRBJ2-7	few	TGTGCCAGCAGCGCCCGGACAGGGCTCTACGAGCAGTACTTC	CASSARTGLYEQYF